This TCR beta chain stems from a study of radiotherapy plus CTLA-4 blockade in lung cancer. In the case of this clone: The antigen remains undetermined.

General study findings and limits: TCR clones originating in tumors grew in number in blood after radiotherapy plus ipilimumab.

Clones were sequenced by immunoSEQ multiplex PCR, and TCRdb holds only the in-frame ones, with some missing. The sample lists about 38,000 clones, 70% to 75% occurring once. CDR3 length: 11 amino acids. Germline assignment: CDR1 LNHDA and CDR2 SQIVND (reference sequence). Deletions cut 4 bases from V and 13 bases from J, with 13 bases between. It was focal radiation plus CTLA-4 blockade with ipilimumab that patients with chemo-refractory metastatic non-small-cell lung cancer received. This sequence was found in a human donor with non-small cell lung cancer who had stable disease on radiotherapy plus ipilimumab. The source material was peripheral blood, sampled from a patient treated with radiotherapy plus ipilimumab. The chain recombines TRBV19 with TRBJ1-2; D is perhaps TRBD1 (5 bases). This CDR3 is CASSTGLPVTF. The DNA for the CDR3 is TGTGCCAGTAGTACGGGACTCCCGGTCACCTTC.